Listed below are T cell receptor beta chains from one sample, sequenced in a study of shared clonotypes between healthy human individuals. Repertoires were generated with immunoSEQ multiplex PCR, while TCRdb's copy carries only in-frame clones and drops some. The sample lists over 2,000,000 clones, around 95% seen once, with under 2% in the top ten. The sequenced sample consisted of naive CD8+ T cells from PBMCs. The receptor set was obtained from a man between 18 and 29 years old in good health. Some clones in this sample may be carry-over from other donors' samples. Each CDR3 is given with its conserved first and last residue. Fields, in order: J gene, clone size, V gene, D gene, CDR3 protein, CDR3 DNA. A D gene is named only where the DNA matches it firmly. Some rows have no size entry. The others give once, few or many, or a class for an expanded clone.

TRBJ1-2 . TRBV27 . CASSATVVRTPEGYGYTF TGTGCCAGCAGCGCCACTGTGGTACGGACCCCGGAGGGCTATGGCTACACCTTC
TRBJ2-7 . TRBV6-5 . CASSYSRGVYEQYF TGTGCCAGCAGTTACTCGAGAGGGGTTTACGAGCAGTACTTC
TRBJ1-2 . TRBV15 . CATREGGDGYTF TGTGCCACCAGGGAAGGGGGGGATGGCTACACCTTC
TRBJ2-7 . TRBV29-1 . CSVERTGAHWDEQYF TGCAGCGTTGAGAGGACGGGGGCCCACTGGGACGAGCAGTACTTC
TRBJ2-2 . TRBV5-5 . CASSLGNTGELFF TGTGCCAGCAGCTTGGGGAACACCGGGGAGCTGTTTTTT
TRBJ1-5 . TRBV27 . CASSLSQDYQPQHF TGTGCCAGCAGTTTATCCCAGGATTATCAGCCCCAGCATTTT
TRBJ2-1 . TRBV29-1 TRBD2 CSALLAGGASSYNEQFF TGCAGCGCCTTACTAGCGGGAGGGGCGAGCTCCTACAATGAGCAGTTCTTC
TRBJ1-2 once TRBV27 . CASAHPWGLGYGYTF TGTGCCAGCGCACATCCTTGGGGTTTGGGCTATGGCTACACCTTC
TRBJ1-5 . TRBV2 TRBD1 CASSEGQVGSNQPQHF TGTGCCAGCAGTGAGGGACAGGTCGGGAGCAATCAGCCCCAGCATTTT
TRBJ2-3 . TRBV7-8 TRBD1 CASSLGSQGASTDTQYF TGTGCCAGCAGCTTAGGCTCGCAGGGGGCTTCAACAGATACGCAGTATTTT
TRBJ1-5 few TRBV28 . CASSLHSSNQPQHF TGTGCCAGCAGTTTACACAGCAGCAATCAGCCCCAGCATTTT
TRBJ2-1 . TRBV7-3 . CASSPPYSGEQFF TGTGCCAGCAGCCCTCCGTATTCGGGTGAGCAGTTCTTC
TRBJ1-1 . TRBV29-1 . CSVRETMNTEAFF TGCAGCGTCCGTGAGACCATGAACACTGAAGCTTTCTTT
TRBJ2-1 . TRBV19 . CASSMWLANNEQFF TGTGCCAGTAGTATGTGGCTAGCCAACAATGAGCAGTTCTTC
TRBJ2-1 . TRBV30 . CAWDFVSYNEQFF TGTGCCTGGGACTTCGTCTCCTACAATGAGCAGTTCTTC
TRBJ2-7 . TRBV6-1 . CASSELAPGGYEQYF TGTGCCAGCAGTGAATTGGCCCCCGGGGGCTACGAGCAGTACTTC
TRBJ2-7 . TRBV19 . CASSIDSTQGVQYF TGTGCCAGTAGTATAGACTCGACGCAGGGCGTTCAGTACTTC
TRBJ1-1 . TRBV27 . CASRSLHGAPEAFF TGTGCCAGCAGATCGTTACACGGGGCCCCTGAAGCTTTCTTT
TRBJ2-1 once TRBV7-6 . CASSLGAWYNEQFF TGTGCCAGCAGCTTAGGGGCATGGTACAATGAGCAGTTCTTC
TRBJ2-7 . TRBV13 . CASSSRVGRTLLEQYF TGTGCCAGCAGCTCAAGAGTTGGAAGGACCCTCCTCGAGCAGTACTTC
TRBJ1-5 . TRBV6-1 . CASSDGLQHF TGTGCCAGCAGTGATGGTCTCCAGCATTTT
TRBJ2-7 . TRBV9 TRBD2 CASSAEAGGWSYEQYF TGTGCCAGCAGCGCTGAGGCGGGAGGGTGGTCCTACGAGCAGTACTTC
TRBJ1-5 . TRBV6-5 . CASSYSRGGNQPQHF TGTGCCAGCAGTTACTCGAGAGGGGGTAATCAGCCCCAGCATTTT
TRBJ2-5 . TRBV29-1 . CSVLPRSKGREAQYF TGCAGCGTTCTCCCCCGAAGTAAGGGAAGAGAGGCCCAGTACTTC
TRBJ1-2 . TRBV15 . CATSRDGIGYTF TGTGCCACCAGCAGAGATGGAATTGGCTACACCTTC
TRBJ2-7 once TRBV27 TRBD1 CASSLRGTGYYEQYF TGTGCCAGCAGTTTGAGGGGGACAGGGTACTACGAGCAGTACTTC
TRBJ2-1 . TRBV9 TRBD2 CASSTTSGSSYNEQFF TGTGCCAGCAGCACGACTAGCGGGAGCTCCTACAATGAGCAGTTCTTC
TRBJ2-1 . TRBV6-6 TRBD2 CASQAGSSYNEQFF TGTGCCAGTCAAGCGGGGAGCTCCTACAATGAGCAGTTCTTC
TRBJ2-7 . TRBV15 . CATSRVSGSEQYF TGTGCCACCAGCAGAGTATCCGGGTCCGAGCAGTACTTC
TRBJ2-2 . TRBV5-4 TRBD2 CASHNPLAGDSGELFF TGTGCCAGCCACAACCCACTAGCGGGAGATTCCGGGGAGCTGTTTTTT
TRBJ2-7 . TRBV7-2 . CASSFRSYEQYF TGTGCCAGCAGCTTCCGCTCCTACGAGCAGTACTTC
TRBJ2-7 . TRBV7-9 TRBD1 CASSPTGGYEQYF TGTGCCAGCAGCCCGACAGGGGGGTACGAGCAGTACTTC
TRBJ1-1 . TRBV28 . CASSLGGEAFF TGTGCCAGCAGTTTAGGTGGTGAAGCTTTCTTT
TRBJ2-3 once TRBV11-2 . CASSLVLVWGTDTQYF TGTGCCAGCAGCTTAGTGCTGGTGTGGGGCACAGATACGCAGTATTTT
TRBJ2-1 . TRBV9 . CASSVGQAPWNEQFF TGTGCCAGCAGCGTAGGCCAGGCCCCATGGAATGAGCAGTTCTTC
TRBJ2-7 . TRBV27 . CASSYGAPATYEQYF TGTGCCAGCAGTTACGGGGCTCCAGCGACCTACGAGCAGTACTTC
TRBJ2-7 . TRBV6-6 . CASSPLAPLYEQYF TGTGCCAGCAGTCCCCTGGCACCCCTCTACGAGCAGTACTTC
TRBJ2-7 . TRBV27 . CASSFSGQAYEQYF TGTGCCAGCAGTTTCAGCGGGCAAGCCTACGAGCAGTACTTC
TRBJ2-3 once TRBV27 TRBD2 CASLGTSVDTQYF TGTGCCAGCCTCGGGACTAGCGTTGATACGCAGTATTTT
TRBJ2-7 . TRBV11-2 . CASSLRAGTTYEQYF TGTGCCAGCAGCTTAAGGGCCGGGACAACCTACGAGCAGTACTTC
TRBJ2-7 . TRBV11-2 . CASSNNLYYEQYF TGTGCCAGCAGCAATAATCTATACTACGAGCAGTACTTC
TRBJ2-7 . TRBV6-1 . CASTVLPSYEQYF TGTGCCAGCACCGTTCTACCCTCCTACGAGCAGTACTTC
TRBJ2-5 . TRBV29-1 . CSVDGQGLETQYF TGCAGCGTTGACGGGCAGGGGCTCGAGACCCAGTACTTC
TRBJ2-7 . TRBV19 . CASSPTWGLLTYEQYF TGTGCCAGTAGTCCAACCTGGGGACTGCTAACCTACGAGCAGTACTTC
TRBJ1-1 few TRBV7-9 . CASREGGNTEAFF TGTGCCAGCAGGGAAGGAGGGAACACTGAAGCTTTCTTT
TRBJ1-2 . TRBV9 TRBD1 CASSVGDRLYGYTF TGTGCCAGCAGCGTAGGGGACAGGCTCTATGGCTACACCTTC
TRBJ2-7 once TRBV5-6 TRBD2 CASSSGTSFAEQYF TGTGCCAGCAGCTCCGGGACTAGTTTTGCCGAGCAGTACTTC
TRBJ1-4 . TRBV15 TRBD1 CATSQGGANEKLFF TGTGCCACCAGCCAGGGGGGTGCTAATGAAAAACTGTTTTTT
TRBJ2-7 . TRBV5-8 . CASSPDHREGSEQYF TGTGCCAGCAGCCCGGACCATCGGGAAGGGAGCGAGCAGTACTTC
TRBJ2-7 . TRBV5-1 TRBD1 CASSERTGNEQYF TGCGCCAGCAGCGAAAGGACAGGGAACGAGCAGTACTTC
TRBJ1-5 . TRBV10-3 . CAISESRGIQPQHF TGTGCCATCAGTGAGTCTCGGGGAATTCAGCCCCAGCATTTT
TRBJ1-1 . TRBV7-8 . CASSIIGTEAFF TGTGCCAGCAGCATAATTGGAACTGAAGCTTTCTTT
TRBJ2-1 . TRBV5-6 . CASSLGANEQFF TGTGCCAGCAGTCTCGGAGCAAATGAGCAGTTCTTC
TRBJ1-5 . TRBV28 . CASSATETRNQPQHF TGTGCCAGCAGCGCGACGGAGACTCGCAATCAGCCCCAGCATTTT
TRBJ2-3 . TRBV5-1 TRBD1 CASSQIGTEVPYTQYF TGCGCCAGCAGCCAAATTGGGACAGAGGTTCCGTATACGCAGTATTTT
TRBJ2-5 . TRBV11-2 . CASSLEAEETQYF TGTGCCAGCAGCTTAGAGGCGGAAGAGACCCAGTACTTC
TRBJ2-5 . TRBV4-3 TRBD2 CASSASGRAVETQYF TGCGCCAGCAGCGCAAGCGGGAGGGCCGTTGAGACCCAGTACTTC